This T cell receptor (beta chain) was sequenced in a study of blood T cell repertoires in COVID-19. Individuals aged 18 to 89 years were recruited from about two dozen US areas. Germline CDR1 MDHEN, CDR2 SYDVKM. CDR3 size: 14 residues. Deletions cut 3 bases from V and 7 bases from J, with 15 bases between. This table comes from immunoSEQ multiplex PCR, and its TCRdb copy is limited to in-frame clones, with some not included. The profile shows approximately 360,000 clones, 87% of them singletons. What was sequenced was PBMCs or T cells enriched from blood (not recorded which). The chain joins TRBV28 to TRBJ1-1; the D gene is possibly TRBD1 (6 bases). The receptor was isolated from a middle-aged man in a cohort exposed to, infected with or recovered from COVID-19 (not recorded which). DNA for the CDR3: TGTGCCAGCAGTTTGATCGGGGGGCGAGGTGAAGCTTTCTTT. Amino acid sequence: CASSLIGGRGEAFF.